A selection of T cell receptor beta chains follows, all from one sample in a study of T cell responses to AZD1222 COVID-19 vaccine. The repertoire was sequenced with immunoSEQ multiplex PCR; TCRdb's copy has only in-frame clones and lacks some. The sample consists of some 130,000 clones, approximately 88% of them appearing once. The sequences come from peripheral blood, collected on day 0 of AZD1222 vaccination. The receptors originated from an adult in good health. Each CDR3 is given with its conserved first and last residue. D genes are given only for firm matches. Where a row states a size, it is once, few, many or the class of an expanded clone; other rows omit it.

TRBV9	TRBD1	-	TRBJ2-3	CASSARQGALTDTQYF	TGTGCCAGCAGCGCCCGACAGGGGGCACTCACAGATACGCAGTATTTT
TRBV2	-	-	TRBJ1-1	CASSDFMGTEAFF	TGTGCCAGCAGTGATTTTATGGGCACTGAAGCTTTCTTT
TRBV19	-	-	TRBJ2-5	CASSIGGLAGQETQYF	TGTGCCAGTAGTATAGGGGGATTGGCAGGACAAGAGACCCAGTACTTC
TRBV5-1	TRBD1	-	TRBJ2-7	CASSLQGQTYEQYF	TGCGCCAGCAGCTTGCAGGGACAGACCTACGAGCAGTACTTC
TRBV7-8	TRBD1	-	TRBJ1-2	CASSSTGRVGYTF	TGTGCCAGCAGCTCGACAGGGAGAGTTGGCTACACCTTC
TRBV14	-	-	TRBJ1-1	CASSPRERDEAFF	TGTGCCAGCAGCCCTCGCGAAAGGGATGAAGCTTTCTTT
TRBV10-1	-	once	TRBJ2-7	CASTPGGGNEQYF	TGCGCCAGCACCCCTGGGGGGGGCAACGAGCAGTACTTC
TRBV19	-	-	TRBJ1-2	CASMYPANYGYTF	TGTGCCAGTATGTACCCAGCTAACTATGGCTACACCTTC
TRBV7-4	TRBD1	-	TRBJ1-4	CASSFELGGAWEKLFF	TGTGCCAGCAGCTTCGAATTAGGGGGCGCTTGGGAAAAACTGTTTTTT
TRBV10-3	-	few	TRBJ2-3	CAIGGLPGENTDTQYF	TGTGCCATCGGGGGGCTCCCAGGGGAAAACACAGATACGCAGTATTTT
TRBV4-3	TRBD1	-	TRBJ1-4	CASSRGQGNNEKLFF	TGCGCCAGCAGCCGCGGACAGGGGAATAATGAAAAACTGTTTTTT
TRBV6-6	-	once	TRBJ1-5	CASSYGDQPQHF	TGTGCCAGCAGTTACGGGGATCAGCCCCAGCATTTT
TRBV6-6	TRBD2	-	TRBJ2-7	CASSFLLAGAYEQYF	TGTGCCAGCAGTTTTCTTTTAGCGGGGGCCTACGAGCAGTACTTC
TRBV7-9	-	-	TRBJ2-2	CASSLLSGYTGELFF	TGTGCCAGCAGCTTATTGTCAGGATACACCGGGGAGCTGTTTTTT
TRBV11-1	-	-	TRBJ2-7	CASSLVEGGSEQYF	TGTGCCAGCAGCTTAGTTGAGGGGGGCTCCGAGCAGTACTTC
TRBV2	-	-	TRBJ1-1	CASSALSTGEAFF	TGTGCCAGCAGTGCATTGTCGACAGGCGAAGCTTTCTTT
TRBV6-1	-	-	TRBJ1-1	CASSEKWGETEAFF	TGTGCCAGCAGTGAAAAATGGGGGGAGACTGAAGCTTTCTTT
TRBV18	TRBD1	-	TRBJ1-3	CASSDRVGSGNTIYF	TGTGCCAGCTCGGACAGGGTTGGGTCTGGAAACACCATATATTTT
TRBV12-3/TRBV12-4	TRBD1	once	TRBJ1-5	CASTLTGRPQHF	TGTGCCAGCACCCTGACAGGGCGGCCCCAGCATTTT
TRBV11-2	-	-	TRBJ1-3	CASSFGLTSSGNTIYF	TGTGCCAGCAGCTTTGGACTGACAAGCTCTGGAAACACCATATATTTT
TRBV9	TRBD1	-	TRBJ2-1	CASSPTGAALNEQFF	TGTGCCAGCAGCCCGACAGGGGCCGCTTTAAATGAGCAGTTCTTC
TRBV5-6	-	-	TRBJ1-1	CASSPDTLNTEAFF	TGTGCCAGCAGCCCGGACACCTTGAACACTGAAGCTTTCTTT
TRBV7-9	-	-	TRBJ2-1	CASSPREGWNEQFF	TGTGCCAGCAGCCCTAGGGAAGGGTGGAATGAGCAGTTCTTC
TRBV5-1	TRBD1	once	TRBJ1-6	CASSPDRESSPLHF	TGCGCCAGCAGCCCGGACAGGGAGAGCTCACCCCTCCACTTT
TRBV3-1/TRBV3-2	-	-	TRBJ1-2	CASSLTGGNYGYTF	TGTGCCAGCAGCCTAACCGGTGGCAACTATGGCTACACCTTC
TRBV5-6	-	-	TRBJ2-6	CASSPTGFSTGANVLTF	TGTGCCAGCAGCCCGACGGGGTTCTCGACTGGGGCCAACGTCCTGACTTTC